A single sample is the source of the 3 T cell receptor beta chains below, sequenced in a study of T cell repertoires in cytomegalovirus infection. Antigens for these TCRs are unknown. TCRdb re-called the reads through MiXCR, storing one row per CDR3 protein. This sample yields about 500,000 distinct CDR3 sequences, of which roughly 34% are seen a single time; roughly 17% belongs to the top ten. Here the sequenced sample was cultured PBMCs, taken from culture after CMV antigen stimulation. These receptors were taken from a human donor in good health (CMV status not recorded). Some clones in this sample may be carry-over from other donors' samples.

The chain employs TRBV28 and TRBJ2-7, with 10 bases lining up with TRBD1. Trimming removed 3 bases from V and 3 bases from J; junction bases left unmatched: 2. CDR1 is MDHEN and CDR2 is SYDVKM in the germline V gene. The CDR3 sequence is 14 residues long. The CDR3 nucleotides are TGTGCCAGCAGTTTCAGGACAGGGGGCTACGAGCAGTACTTC. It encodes CASSFRTGGYEQYF.

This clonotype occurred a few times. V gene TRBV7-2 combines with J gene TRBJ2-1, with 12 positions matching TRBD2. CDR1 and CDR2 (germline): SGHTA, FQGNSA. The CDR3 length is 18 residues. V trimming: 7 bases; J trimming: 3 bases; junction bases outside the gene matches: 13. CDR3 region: CASNSPPTSGRLYNEQFF. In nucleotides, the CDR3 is TGTGCCAGCAACTCCCCCCCGACTAGCGGGAGACTCTACAATGAGCAGTTCTTC.

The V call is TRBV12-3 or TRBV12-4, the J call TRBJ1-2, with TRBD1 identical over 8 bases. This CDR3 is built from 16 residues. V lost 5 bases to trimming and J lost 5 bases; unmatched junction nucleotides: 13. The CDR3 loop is CASSTLGRGRGYGYTF. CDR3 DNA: TGTGCCAGCAGTACCCTCGGCAGGGGGCGTGGGTATGGCTACACCTTC.